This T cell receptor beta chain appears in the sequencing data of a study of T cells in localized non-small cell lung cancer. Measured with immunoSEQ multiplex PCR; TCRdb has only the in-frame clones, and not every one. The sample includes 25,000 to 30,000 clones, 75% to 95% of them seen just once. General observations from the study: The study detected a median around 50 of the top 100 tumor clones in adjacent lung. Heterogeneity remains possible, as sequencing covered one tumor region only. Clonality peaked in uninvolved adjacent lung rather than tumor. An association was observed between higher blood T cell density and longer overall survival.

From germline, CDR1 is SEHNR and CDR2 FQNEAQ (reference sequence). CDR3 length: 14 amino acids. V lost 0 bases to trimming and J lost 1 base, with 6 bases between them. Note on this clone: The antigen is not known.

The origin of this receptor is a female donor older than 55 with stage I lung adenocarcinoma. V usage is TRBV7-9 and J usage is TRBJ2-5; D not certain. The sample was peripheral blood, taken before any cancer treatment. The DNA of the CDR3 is TGTGCCAGCAGCTTAGCGACATCCCAAGAGACCCAGTACTTC. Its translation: CASSLATSQETQYF.